This TCR beta chain is from a study of shared clonotypes between healthy human individuals. Naive CD8 populations comprised CD45RO-negative cells positively selected for CCR7, excluding terminally differentiated effector memory CD45RA+ cells. The CDR3 spans 14 residues. In germline, CDR1 is SGDLS, CDR2 YYNGEE. V lost 4 bases to trimming and J lost 1 base, with 8 bases between them. Execution of the assay was at deep level. Sequencing was performed with immunoSEQ multiplex PCR; in TCRdb, only in-frame clones are kept and a portion is missing. The data show 2 million to 2.5 million clones, approximately 94% seen once.

The sequence derives from a young man in good health. This rearrangement joins TRBV9 to TRBJ1-4; D is unclear. Specimen: naive CD8+ T cells sorted from blood. The chain's CDR3 is CASSRGGTNEKLFF. Written as DNA, the CDR3 is TGTGCCAGCAGCCGAGGTGGAACTAATGAAAAACTGTTTTTT.